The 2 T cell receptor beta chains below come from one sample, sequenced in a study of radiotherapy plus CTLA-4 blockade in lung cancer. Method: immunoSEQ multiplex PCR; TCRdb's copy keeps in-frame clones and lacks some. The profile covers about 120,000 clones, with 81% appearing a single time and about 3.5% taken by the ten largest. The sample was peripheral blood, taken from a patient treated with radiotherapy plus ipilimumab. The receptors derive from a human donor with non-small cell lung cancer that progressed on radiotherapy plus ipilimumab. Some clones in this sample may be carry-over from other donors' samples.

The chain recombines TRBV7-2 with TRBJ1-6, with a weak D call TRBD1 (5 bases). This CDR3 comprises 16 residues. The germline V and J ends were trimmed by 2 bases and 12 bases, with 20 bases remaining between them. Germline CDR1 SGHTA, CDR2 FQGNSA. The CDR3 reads CASSLRGTPREEPLHF. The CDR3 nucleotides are TGTGCCAGCAGCTTACGGGGGACGCCTCGTGAAGAACCCCTCCACTTT.

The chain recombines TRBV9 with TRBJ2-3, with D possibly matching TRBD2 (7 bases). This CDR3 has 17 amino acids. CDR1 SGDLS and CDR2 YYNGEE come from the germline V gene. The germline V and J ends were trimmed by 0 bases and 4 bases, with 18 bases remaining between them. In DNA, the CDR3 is TGTGCCAGCAGCGTAGTTCATGGGGGGGCCTCCCCAGATACGCAGTATTTT. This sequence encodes CASSVVHGGASPDTQYF.